This T cell receptor (beta chain) was captured by sequencing in a study of cytomegalovirus exposure and HLA in healthy donors. As for the study in general: A preliminary data release comprised about 85 million unique TCRs obtained from HLA-typed donors.

The V and J ends lost 7 bases and 6 bases, in that order; junction bases with no gene match: 5. This CDR3 comprises 13 residues. Per the germline V gene, CDR1 is SQVTM and CDR2 is ANQGSEA. Primers for the PCR totalled 60 Vbeta and 13 Jbeta. TCRdb keeps only in-frame clones here, not all; method: immunoSEQ multiplex PCR. The data hold approximately 150,000 clones, with roughly 76% observed a single time. The sequence came from a woman in her forties or fifties in good health and CMV-seronegative. This chain uses TRBV29-1 with TRBJ2-3; 12 nucleotides agree with TRBD2. Sequencing used PBMCs. The CDR3 region is CSAGLAGMDTQYF. The CDR3 DNA sequence: TGCAGCGCAGGACTAGCGGGGATGGATACGCAGTATTTT.